This paragraph covers one T cell receptor beta chain sequence. Its antigen is not known. V dropped 8 bases and J dropped 7 bases, with 20 bases sitting between them. The CDR3 is 14 residues long. CDR1 MNHNY and CDR2 SVGAGI come from the germline V gene (reference sequence). In the PCR, 60 Vbeta and 13 Jbeta primers were used. Assay: immunoSEQ multiplex PCR; the TCRdb copy retains only in-frame clones and omits some. In the table there are around 220,000 clones, 65% to 90% of which are singletons. This record belongs to a study of cytomegalovirus exposure and HLA in healthy donors. Notes on the study in general: Donors were assumed by presence/absence analyses to have roughly uniform sequencing depth. The study flagged about 160 TCR beta chains as cytomegalovirus-associated. Productive status was seen about 87% or about 30% of the time for most TCR beta V segments in an earlier analysis. The authors later linked a missense DCLRE1C variant to TCR beta V- and J-gene trimming.

The chain uses TRBV6-6 and TRBJ1-2; D is perhaps TRBD1 (6 bases). This clonotype was sampled from a girl aged 10 to 17 in good health and CMV-seronegative. Sequenced sample: PBMCs. CDR3 in amino acids: CASEQPTGIGGYTF. Here the CDR3 DNA reads TGTGCCAGCGAGCAACCCACAGGGATTGGTGGCTACACCTTC.